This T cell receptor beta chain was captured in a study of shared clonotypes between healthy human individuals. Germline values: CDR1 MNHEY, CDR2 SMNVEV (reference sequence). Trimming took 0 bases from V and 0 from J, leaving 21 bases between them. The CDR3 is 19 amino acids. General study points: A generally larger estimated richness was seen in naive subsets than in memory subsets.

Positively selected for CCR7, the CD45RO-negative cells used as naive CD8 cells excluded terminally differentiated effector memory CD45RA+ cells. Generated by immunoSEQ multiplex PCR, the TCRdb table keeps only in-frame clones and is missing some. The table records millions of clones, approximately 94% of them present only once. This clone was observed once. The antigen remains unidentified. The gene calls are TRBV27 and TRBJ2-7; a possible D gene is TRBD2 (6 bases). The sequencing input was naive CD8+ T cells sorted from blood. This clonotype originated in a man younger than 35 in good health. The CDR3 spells CASSLSTGEAASISYEQYF. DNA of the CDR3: TGTGCCAGCAGTTTATCGACTGGGGAGGCAGCGTCTATCTCCTACGAGCAGTACTTC.